These 15 T cell receptor beta chains were sequenced from one sample in a study of T cells in Graves' hyperthyroidism and ophthalmopathy. The source material, RNA transcripts, was used to amplify TCR beta CDR3 regions. The primer set for the first-round RT-PCR of the TCR CDR3 was HTBI. TCRdb used MiXCR to reprocess the multiplex PCR reads, holding one entry per CDR3 protein. Of fewer than 800,000 distinct CDR3 sequences detected, about 16% appear once; the ten largest clones hold roughly 8%. The sample taken for sequencing was blood. The source is a man aged 18 to 29 with Graves' hyperthyroidism.

This chain joins TRBV9 and TRBJ1-4; no clear D gene. V was clipped by 0 bases and J by 5 bases, with 11 bases between them. CDR3 length: 15 residues. Germline CDR1 reads SGDLS; CDR2 reads YYNGEE. CDR3 DNA: TGTGCCAGCAGCGTAGAAAAGGGAAGAAATGAAAAACTGTTTTTT. Protein sequence: CASSVEKGRNEKLFF.

This clonotype was observed a handful of times. The chain carries TRBV29-1 and TRBJ2-3; 8 bases are shared with TRBD2. The germline V gene encodes CDR1 SQVTM and CDR2 ANQGSEA. The trim removed 7 bases at V and 6 bases at J, leaving 12 bases unmatched. CDR3 length: 14 amino acids. CDR3 nucleotides: TGCAGCGCTGCCCGGGAGGGCCTGTCGGATACGCAGTATTTT. This codes for CSAAREGLSDTQYF.

This clonotype was seen more than once but under ten times. A much larger clone lies a single base off, so this may be a read error. The chain employs TRBV28 and TRBJ1-5; no clear D gene. The germline V gene encodes CDR1 MDHEN and CDR2 SYDVKM. Between the trimmed V and J ends, which lost 2 bases and 5 bases, there was a span of 4 bases. The CDR3 runs 12 residues. For the CDR3, the DNA is TGTGCCAGCAGTTTAGGGCATCAGCCCCAGCATTTT. As protein: CASSLGHQPQHF. The entire variable domain, with the rest obtained from reference TRBV28 and TRBJ1-5, is as follows: DVKVTQSSRYLVKRTGEKVFLECVQDMDHENMFWYRQDPGLGLRLIYFSYDVKMKEKGDIPEGYSVSREKKERFSLILESASTNQTSMYLCASSLGHQPQHFGDGTRLSIL.

Details on this clonotype: This may be a read error: a much more frequent sequence differs by one nucleotide. This rearrangement joins TRBV28 to TRBJ2-3, with a possible D match to TRBD2 (6 bases). The CDR3 totals 15 residues. CDR1 MDHEN and CDR2 SYDVKM come from the germline V gene. In nucleotides, the CDR3 is TGTGTCAGCAGTTTTCGGGGGACTTTTACAGATACGCAGTATTTT. This sequence encodes CVSSFRGTFTDTQYF.

This clonotype was recorded a few times. The genes are TRBV3-1 and TRBJ2-5; TRBD2 is a possible D gene (5 bases). The CDR3 has 14 residues. Trimming took off 2 bases at V and 5 bases at J, with 12 bases between the two ends. The germline V gene encodes CDR1 LGHDT and CDR2 YNNKEL (reference sequence). The CDR3, as DNA: TGTGCCAGCAGCCAACTAGCAGTTGACGAGACCCAGTACTTC. This sequence encodes CASSQLAVDETQYF.

This clonotype came up a few times. J is TRBJ1-2 and V is TRBV6-2 or TRBV6-3; D uncertain. Trimming pared 2 bases from V and 4 bases from J, leaving 20 bases between. This CDR3 contains 17 residues. The germline V gene has CDR1 MNHEY and CDR2 SVGEGT. The CDR3 region has the DNA TGTGCCAGCAGTTACGCCGGCAGCGGATCTTCCATCTATGGCTACACCTTC. Translated, it gives CASSYAGSGSSIYGYTF.

This clonotype was counted ten times or more. The chain has TRBV30 and TRBJ2-3, with 7 bases identical to TRBD2. The CDR3 sequence is 15 residues long. Germline V CDR1 and CDR2: GTSNPN, SVGIG (reference sequence). V trimming: 0 bases; J trimming: 6 bases; junction bases outside the gene matches: 9. The CDR3 region has the DNA TGTGCCTGGAGTGTATGGGCGGGAGTAAGCGATACGCAGTATTTT. As protein: CAWSVWAGVSDTQYF.

This clonotype was seen only a few times. The chain combines TRBV9 with TRBJ2-1, with TRBD2 matching over 8 bases. The CDR3 loop spans 15 amino acids. Germline CDR1 is SGDLS and CDR2 is YYNGEE. Trimming removed 4 bases from V and 9 bases from J; junction bases left unmatched: 12. The CDR3 DNA follows: TGTGCCAGCAGCCCCGGGACTAGTCGGGCCCTTGAGCAGTTCTTC. This gives the protein CASSPGTSRALEQFF.

This clonotype was seen repeatedly, ten times or more. This sequence joins TRBV27 and TRBJ2-7, with 10 bases aligning to TRBD1. V trimming: 6 bases; J trimming: 0 bases; junction bases outside the gene matches: 11. The CDR3 has 17 residues. The germline gives CDR1 MNHEY, CDR2 SMNVEV (reference sequence). CDR3 nucleotide sequence: TGTGCCAGCAGCCCCGGGACAGGGGACCTCGGCTCCTACGAGCAGTACTTC. Translating gives CASSPGTGDLGSYEQYF.

There are a few counts of this clonotype. The genes are TRBV20-1 and TRBJ1-1; D not certain. This CDR3 comprises 13 residues. In germline, CDR1 is DFQATT, CDR2 SNEGSKA (reference sequence). V dropped 0 bases and J dropped 3 bases, with 8 bases sitting between them. In DNA, the CDR3 is TGCAGTGCTAGAGATTTTTCAGACACTGAAGCTTTCTTT. Translation: CSARDFSDTEAFF.

V is TRBV25-1 and J is TRBJ2-3; D remains unclear. With 6 bases removed from V and 1 base from J, the gap between germline ends came to 11 bases. Looked up from germline, CDR1 is MGHDK and CDR2 is SYGVNS. This CDR3 is built from 14 residues. DNA for the CDR3: TGTGCCAGCAGAGATAATCGGGGCACAGATACGCAGTATTTT. It codes for CASRDNRGTDTQYF. Together with reference TRBV25-1 and TRBJ2-3, the CDR3 gives the full variable domain: EADIYQTPRYLVIGTGKKITLECSQTMGHDKMYWYQQDPGMELHLIHYSYGVNSTEKGDLSSESTVSRIRTEHFPLTLESARPSHTSQYLCASRDNRGTDTQYFGPGTRLTVL.

In this sample, this clonotype turned up many times. This chain connects TRBV11-2 to TRBJ2-1; 10 bases line up with TRBD2. This CDR3 contains 15 residues. The ends lost 1 base at V and 8 bases at J; junction bases unmatched: 5. Germline V gene sequence: CDR1 SGHAT, CDR2 FQNNGV. The CDR3 loop reads CASSLASGSLYEQFF. CDR3 DNA sequence: TGTGCCAGCAGCTTAGCTAGCGGGAGCCTCTATGAGCAGTTCTTC.

Concerning this clonotype: Possible read error: a much larger clone is one base away. This rearrangement joins TRBV5-1 to TRBJ1-1, with D unclear. Germline loops: CDR1 SGHRS, CDR2 YFSETQ. The CDR3 has 12 amino acids. CDR3 in amino acids: CDSGYMNTEAFF. CDR3 nucleotides: TGCGACAGCGGGTACATGAACACTGAAGCTTTCTTT.

This clonotype came up many times. The chain is built from TRBV30 and TRBJ2-7, with 9 bases aligning to TRBD1. Looked up from germline, CDR1 is GTSNPN and CDR2 is SVGIG (reference sequence). The CDR3 consists of 14 residues. With 2 bases clipped from V and 5 bases from J, the junction kept 7 bases outside the gene matches. CDR3 coding DNA: TGTGCCTGGAGTACCGGGACAGGGCCCAACGAGCAGTACTTC. Translated: CAWSTGTGPNEQYF.

This clonotype turned up a few times. The rearrangement joins TRBV4-1 to TRBJ2-7; possibly TRBD1 for D (7 bases). There are 14 residues in the CDR3. Germline lookup yields CDR1 MGHRA and CDR2 YSYEKL. The V end lost 1 base, the J end lost 4 bases, and 11 bases lay between the germline ends. CDR3 DNA: TGCGCCAGCAGCCAAGGAGCAGGGGGGTACGAGCAGTACTTC. This gives the protein CASSQGAGGYEQYF.